Listed below are T cell receptor beta chains from one sample, sequenced in a study of blood T cell repertoires in COVID-19. Assay used: immunoSEQ multiplex PCR; TCRdb lists only in-frame clones, some missing. In the table there are around 110,000 clones, around nine tenths of which are singletons. Sequencing was performed on peripheral blood. The receptors were gathered from a human donor with active COVID-19. The donor label of this sample is uncertain. Both conserved end residues are part of each CDR3. Fields, in order: V gene, clone size, J gene, D gene, CDR3 protein, CDR3 DNA. A D gene is named only where the DNA matches it firmly. Clone size is shown for a subset of rows, as once, few, many or a class of expanded clone.

TRBV18,once,TRBJ2-2,-,CASSNWGVDTGELFF,TGTGCCAGCTCGAATTGGGGCGTAGACACCGGGGAGCTGTTTTTT
TRBV3-1/TRBV3-2,-,TRBJ2-1,-,CASSLGRDINEQFF,TGTGCCAGCAGCCTTGGCAGGGACATCAATGAGCAGTTCTTC
TRBV28,-,TRBJ1-1,-,CASSLSRGAEAFF,TGTGCCAGCAGTTTATCCAGGGGCGCTGAAGCTTTCTTT
TRBV19,-,TRBJ2-7,TRBD1,CASSMTGGIYEQYF,TGTGCCAGTAGTATGACAGGGGGCATCTACGAGCAGTACTTC
TRBV18,-,TRBJ2-5,-,CASSPTGTEETQYF,TGTGCCAGCTCACCGACGGGGACTGAAGAGACCCAGTACTTC
TRBV30,-,TRBJ2-7,TRBD1,CAWGTGAGEQYF,TGTGCCTGGGGGACAGGGGCTGGCGAGCAGTACTTC
TRBV6-6,-,TRBJ1-2,TRBD1,CASSYPRGRDGYTF,TGTGCCAGCAGTTACCCCAGGGGGCGTGACGGCTACACCTTC
TRBV4-1,once,TRBJ2-5,TRBD1,CASSSDRGRRETQYF,TGCGCCAGCAGTTCTGACAGGGGGCGTCGAGAGACCCAGTACTTC
TRBV6-5,-,TRBJ2-7,TRBD1,CSIGTGVGEQYF,TGTTCCATAGGGACAGGGGTCGGGGAGCAGTACTTC
TRBV6-5,-,TRBJ1-5,-,CASSSAPNQPQHF,TGTGCCAGCAGTTCAGCGCCCAATCAGCCCCAGCATTTT
TRBV6-2/TRBV6-3,-,TRBJ1-2,-,CASSYSGVPGYTF,TGTGCCAGCAGTTACTCCGGAGTCCCGGGCTACACCTTC
TRBV7-2,-,TRBJ2-7,-,CASRPTARLAGGYF,TGTGCCAGCCGACCGACTGCCCGACTCGCTGGTGGGTACTTC
TRBV7-9,-,TRBJ2-7,-,CASSFQGVDEQYF,TGTGCCAGCAGCTTTCAGGGTGTGGACGAGCAGTACTTC
TRBV19,-,TRBJ1-6,-,CASNTGTPLGSPLHF,TGTGCCAGTAATACAGGGACCCCTTTGGGTTCACCCCTCCACTTT
TRBV29-1,once,TRBJ2-3,TRBD2,CSEGLGTDTQYF,TGCAGCGAAGGACTAGGCACAGATACGCAGTATTTT
TRBV12-1,many,TRBJ1-2,-,CASSPLSVASRGYTF,TGTGCCAGCAGCCCATTAAGCGTTGCCTCCCGCGGCTACACCTTC
TRBV30,-,TRBJ2-4,TRBD2,CALAASGAGVKNIQYF,TGTGCCTTGGCGGCTAGCGGGGCCGGGGTCAAAAACATTCAGTACTTC
TRBV28,-,TRBJ1-2,-,CASKAGYGYTF,TGTGCCAGCAAGGCGGGCTATGGCTACACCTTC